These 15 T cell receptor beta chains originate from one sample sequenced in a study of T cell changes during pregnancy in multiple sclerosis. The method was immunoSEQ multiplex PCR; TCRdb's version includes in-frame clones alone and lacks a portion of them. The sample contains about 93,000 clones, 92% of which appear only once. The sample consisted of peripheral blood, taken after pregnancy. The receptors stem from a female donor with multiple sclerosis, enrolled in a pregnancy study.

CDR3: CASSRSGTDEQYF. In DNA form, the CDR3 reads TGTGCCAGCTCTCGGAGCGGGACTGACGAGCAGTACTTC. The chain joins TRBV18 to TRBJ2-7, with 7 bases lining up with TRBD2. The CDR3 runs 13 residues. The V gene's germline CDR1 is KGHSH and CDR2 LQKENI. V lost 6 bases, J lost 5 bases, and 7 bases stayed unmatched.

The rearrangement links TRBV2 to TRBJ1-2; 8 bases align to TRBD1. The germline CDR1 and CDR2 sequences are SNHLY and FYNNEI. This CDR3 is built from 12 residues. V lost 9 bases to trimming and J lost 7 bases; unmatched junction nucleotides: 7. The CDR3: CARITGGGGYTF. In DNA, the CDR3 is TGTGCCAGAATAACAGGGGGAGGTGGCTACACCTTC.

The V and J genes are TRBV10-3 and TRBJ2-7, with D possibly matching TRBD1 (5 bases). In germline, CDR1 is ENHRY, CDR2 SYGVKD. This CDR3 region has 14 residues. V was cut by 2 bases and J by 2 bases, with 10 bases left in between. CDR3 region: CAISEGTGAYEQYF. DNA of the CDR3: TGTGCCATCAGTGAGGGAACAGGAGCCTACGAGCAGTACTTC.

V gene TRBV2 combines with J gene TRBJ1-6; D is unclear. V was pared by 1 base and J by 6 bases, with 10 bases between. Germline lookup yields CDR1 SNHLY and CDR2 FYNNEI. CDR3 length: 15 residues. The CDR3 sequence is CASSEDTGFNSPLHF. The CDR3 DNA follows: TGTGCCAGCAGTGAAGATACGGGATTTAATTCACCCCTCCACTTT.

The chain recombines TRBV5-6 with TRBJ2-7; D not resolved. Trimming pared 3 bases from V and 2 bases from J, leaving 12 bases between. The CDR3 is 14 residues long. Germline CDR1 reads SGHDT; CDR2 reads YYEEEE. The CDR3 DNA is TGTGCCAGCAGCTCCGCGCTTGAACCCTACGAGCAGTACTTC. This translates into CASSSALEPYEQYF.

The chain recombines TRBV2 with TRBJ2-7; TRBD2 matches at 7 bases. In germline, CDR1 is SNHLY, CDR2 FYNNEI. V trimming: 8 bases; J trimming: 3 bases; junction bases outside the gene matches: 10. The CDR3 spans 14 residues. The CDR3 bases are TGTGCCAGCTCACCGTGGACTAGAAACTACGAGCAGTACTTC. Amino acids: CASSPWTRNYEQYF.

This chain uses TRBV19 with TRBJ1-5; D ambiguous. CDR1 LNHDA and CDR2 SQIVND come from the germline V gene (reference sequence). Trimming cost V 1 base and J 0 bases, with 4 bases left between them. The CDR3 extends over 14 amino acids. CDR3 nucleotides: TGTGCCAGTAGTATAGCTTATAGCAATCAGCCCCAGCATTTT. Protein: CASSIAYSNQPQHF.

The rearrangement links TRBV7-2 to TRBJ2-7; 9 nucleotides match TRBD2. The CDR3 length is 15 residues. Germline V gene data show CDR1 as SGHTA and CDR2 as FQGNSA. After removal of 3 bases from V and 0 bases from J, the junction contained 3 bases not matched to a gene. In DNA, the CDR3 is TGTGCCAGCAGCTTTAGCGGGGGCAGCTCCTACGAGCAGTACTTC. It encodes CASSFSGGSSYEQYF.

The chain couples TRBV5-1 to TRBJ1-1; TRBD1 is a possible D gene (6 bases). The V end was cut by 3 bases, the J end by 0 bases, with 12 bases between. The CDR3 sequence is 15 residues long. CDR1 and CDR2 (germline): SGHRS, YFSETQ. CDR3 nucleotides: TGCGCCAGCAGCTCCGGACAGCTCCTGAACACTGAAGCTTTCTTT. This encodes CASSSGQLLNTEAFF.

The sample holds a few counts of this clone. This chain links TRBV6-5 with TRBJ2-7, with D possibly TRBD1 on 5 matching bases. Germline CDR1 is MNHEY and CDR2 is SVGAGI. The CDR3 has 13 amino acids. Deletions cut 2 bases from V and 0 bases from J, with 5 bases between. DNA for the CDR3: TGTGCCAGCAGTTACGACAGCTCCTACGAGCAGTACTTC. Amino acids: CASSYDSSYEQYF.

The genes are TRBV7-9 and TRBJ2-5; TRBD2 aligns across 11 bases. With 1 base clipped from V and 1 base from J, the junction kept 2 bases outside the gene matches. CDR3 length: 16 residues. Germline lookup yields CDR1 SEHNR and CDR2 FQNEAQ (reference sequence). The CDR3 loop is CASSLGLAGRQETQYF. CDR3 in DNA: TGTGCCAGCAGCTTAGGACTAGCGGGGCGCCAAGAGACCCAGTACTTC.

The chain uses TRBV30 and TRBJ1-1; a possible D gene is TRBD1 (5 bases). The CDR3 has 11 residues. Trimming removed 0 bases at V and 11 bases at J, with 10 bases between. CDR1 and CDR2 from the germline V gene are GTSNPN and SVGIG (reference sequence). CDR3 bases: TGTGCCTGGAGTGTAGGAGGGGTTGCTTTCTTT. It specifies CAWSVGGVAFF.

The chain uses TRBV5-1 and TRBJ2-1; D call uncertain. Germline assignment: CDR1 SGHRS and CDR2 YFSETQ. V dropped 2 bases and J dropped 2 bases, with 11 bases sitting between them. This CDR3 region has 15 residues. The CDR3 reads CASSFLTGPYNEQFF. The CDR3 DNA sequence: TGCGCCAGCAGCTTCCTGACGGGTCCCTACAATGAGCAGTTCTTC.

This chain joins TRBV7-9 and TRBJ1-1; maybe TRBD1 (5 bases). Germline V gene sequence: CDR1 SEHNR, CDR2 FQNEAQ (reference sequence). V gave up 4 bases and J gave up 1 base, with 16 bases separating them. The CDR3 consists of 16 residues. The CDR3 loop is CASSSLSGVKNTEAFF. The CDR3 region has the DNA TGTGCCAGCAGCTCCCTCTCGGGGGTTAAGAACACTGAAGCTTTCTTT.

In this sample, this clone turned up once. This chain links TRBV30 with TRBJ1-5; 10 bases agree with TRBD1. The CDR3 contains 14 residues. J was trimmed by 5 bases and V by 2 bases; bases with no gene match: 3. Per germline, CDR1 GTSNPN and CDR2 SVGIG (reference sequence). This chain's CDR3 is CAWSFGTGDQPQHF. The CDR3 DNA follows: TGTGCCTGGAGTTTCGGGACAGGGGATCAGCCCCAGCATTTT. Variable domain in full (rest from reference TRBV30 and TRBJ1-5): SQTIHQWPATLVQPVGSPLSLECTVEGTSNPNLYWYRQAAGRGLQLLFYSVGIGQISSEVPQNLSASRPQDRQFILSSKKLLLSDSGFYLCAWSFGTGDQPQHFGDGTRLSIL.